Sequencing of this T cell receptor beta chain was carried out in a study of beta chain features in type 1 diabetes (dated by TCRdb to 2017 to 2018). A note on the overall study: Mean age, gender distribution, total cell number and subset yield did not differ between patients and healthy donors. Across all samples, fewer than 130 million sorted cells were examined, and cell number per subset correlated strongly with RNA yield. In the study, recently diagnosed type 1 diabetes patients and matched healthy donors were compared on the TCRB repertoires of their sorted circulating CD4+ T cell subsets. Regulatory and stem cell-like memory subsets were isolated from only 8 patients and 8 healthy donors, whereas naive and central memory subsets came from all 30 or so donors.

Each donor gave one peripheral blood draw, averaging roughly 120 mL, which was collected into heparinised tubes. Naive, central memory, regulatory and stem cell-like memory CD4+ T cells were sorted on a BD FACSAria II using a panel including CD45RO, CCR7, CD25, CD127, CD95 and CD27. Purity was above 95% for every sorted population. Right away, PBMCs were isolated by Lymphoprep density gradient centrifugation and were stained directly, with no culture step. So that batch effects would be minimized, each experiment stained and sorted samples in pairs, pairing one healthy donor with one patient. V lost 5 bases and J lost 2 bases, and the count of bases not matched to a germline gene is 10. Its CDR3 holds 16 amino acids, cysteine through phenylalanine. Solely the CDR3 DNA is kept, with 48 bases framed from the first base. Reading the germline V gene gives CDR1 SNHLY and CDR2 FYNNEI. This clone was found a few times. The clone's antigen remains unknown. No quality values exist for individual bases; no much larger clone is one base distant.

General findings and caveats noted by the study authors: PCR may preferentially amplify shorter templates, but because patient and control samples were amplified and corrected together, any resulting skew would affect both groups equally. At VDJ recombination sites, patients with type 1 diabetes made fewer insertions and deleted more nucleotides, a pattern implying thymic rearrangement abnormalities. Naive, central memory and regulatory TCRB repertoires appeared to be more alike among patients than among healthy donors. In all four CD4+ subsets, TCRB CDR3 length was moderately but significantly shorter in type 1 diabetes patients. Because cDNA was sequenced instead of genomic DNA, highly expressing activated cells could be over-represented, though the groups showed no difference in activation or CD3 levels. Because the HLA sub-analyses included only small numbers of individuals, any influence of HLA type on TCRB rearrangement was left unresolved.

All of the isolated RNA was reverse transcribed with the High Capacity cDNA Reverse Transcription Kit, so expressed TCRB transcripts were sequenced. Naive, central memory and regulatory T cell samples underwent deep immunoSEQ sequencing, averaging roughly 3.3 million total reads per sample. Sorted cells were lysed in RLT buffer, and RNA was extracted using DNase-treated RNeasy Micro or Mini kits according to cell number. Each cell subset was processed on its own to prevent cross-contamination, while patient and healthy donor samples were processed together. TCRB sequences were amplified from cDNA with the immunoSEQ multiplex PCR, producing 87-bp fragments spanning the CDR3 region. Sequencing of the amplicons was done on the Illumina HiSeq platform. On the authors' methods: PCR bias was computationally corrected using synthetic template baselines, reads within Hamming distance 2 were collapsed, and singletons that could not be merged were discarded. Reads were aligned against IMGT so that V, D and J genes, CDR3 length and insertions or deletions at six rearrangement sites could be assigned. Clonotype counts were normalized to sorted cell number within each subset before computing true diversity and Gini coefficients with the tcR R package. The overlap coefficient, calculated on TCRB nucleotide sequences, was used to quantify repertoire sharing. Out-of-frame TCRB sequences from naive cells were analyzed as a proxy for the pre-selection repertoire. The immuneACCESS repertoire file appears here via TCRdb, limited to in-frame rearrangements. These files lack a portion of the clones; in checked studies, under half of the deficit traces to unresolved V genes, and the cause of the others is not known. The DNA gave D and trimming, while V, J and clone size come from that table. The sample data list under 300,000 clones, and roughly 16% of these were observed just once. Less than 0.09% of the sample is in the top ten clones.

Sequencing input: naive CD4+ T cells from blood. The sample's cell subset or site label is to be understood as: true naive CD4+ T cells. The source is a man aged 25 to 45 with type 1 diabetes. The chain was built from TRBV2 and TRBJ2-3, with 7 central nucleotides matching TRBD1. The CDR3 region has the sequence CASSPGQAAYTDTQYF. The sequenced DNA: TGTGCCAGCAGTCCCGGACAGGCTGCCTACACAGATACGCAGTATTTT.